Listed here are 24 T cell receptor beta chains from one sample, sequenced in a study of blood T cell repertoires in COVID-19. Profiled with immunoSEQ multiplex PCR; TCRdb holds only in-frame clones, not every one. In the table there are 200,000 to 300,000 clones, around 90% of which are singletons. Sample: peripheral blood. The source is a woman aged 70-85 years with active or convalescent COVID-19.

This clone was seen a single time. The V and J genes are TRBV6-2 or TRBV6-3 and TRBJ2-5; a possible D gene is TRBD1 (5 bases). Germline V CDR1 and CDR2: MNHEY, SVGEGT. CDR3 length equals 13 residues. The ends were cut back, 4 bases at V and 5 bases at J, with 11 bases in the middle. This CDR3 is CASSFQGLETQYF. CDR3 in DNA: TGTGCCAGCAGTTTCCAGGGTTTGGAGACCCAGTACTTC.

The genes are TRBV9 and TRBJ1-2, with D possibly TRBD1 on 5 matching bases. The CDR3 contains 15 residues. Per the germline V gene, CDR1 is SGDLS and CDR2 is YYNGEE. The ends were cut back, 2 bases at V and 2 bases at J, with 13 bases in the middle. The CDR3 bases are TGTGCCAGCAGCGTCGCCGGGGGAGGGAACTATGGCTACACCTTC. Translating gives CASSVAGGGNYGYTF.

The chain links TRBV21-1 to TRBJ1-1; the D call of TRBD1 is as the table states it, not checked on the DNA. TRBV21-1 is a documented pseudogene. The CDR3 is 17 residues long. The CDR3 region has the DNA TGTGCCAGCAGCACGGTCGACAGGGGGCTAGCAGAGACTGAAGCTTTCTTT. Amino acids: CASSTVDRGLAETEAFF.

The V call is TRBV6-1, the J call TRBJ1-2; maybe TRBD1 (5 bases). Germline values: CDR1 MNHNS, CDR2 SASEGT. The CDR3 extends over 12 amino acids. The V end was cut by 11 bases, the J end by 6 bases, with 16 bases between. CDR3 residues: CASHTSRDGYTF. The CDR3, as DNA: TGTGCCTCCCATACAAGCAGGGATGGCTACACCTTC.

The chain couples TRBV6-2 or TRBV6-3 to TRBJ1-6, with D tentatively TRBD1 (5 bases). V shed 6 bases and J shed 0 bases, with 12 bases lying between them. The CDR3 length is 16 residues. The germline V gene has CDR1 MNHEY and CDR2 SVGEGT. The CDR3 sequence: CASSPGLSSYNSPLHF. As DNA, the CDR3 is TGTGCCAGCAGCCCGGGACTGAGCTCCTATAATTCACCCCTCCACTTT.

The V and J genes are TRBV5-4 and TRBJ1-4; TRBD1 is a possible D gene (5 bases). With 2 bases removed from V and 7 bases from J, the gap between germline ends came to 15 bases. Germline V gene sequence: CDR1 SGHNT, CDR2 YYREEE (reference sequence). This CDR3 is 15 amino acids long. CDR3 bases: TGTGCCAGCAGCTTCCGCGGGGGAGGGTCTGAAAAACTGTTTTTT. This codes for CASSFRGGGSEKLFF. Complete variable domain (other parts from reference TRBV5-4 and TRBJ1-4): ETGVTQSPTHLIKTRGQQVTLRCSSQSGHNTVSWYQQALGQGPQFIFQYYREEENGRGNFPPRFSGLQFPNYSSELNVNALELDDSALYLCASSFRGGGSEKLFFGSGTQLSVL.

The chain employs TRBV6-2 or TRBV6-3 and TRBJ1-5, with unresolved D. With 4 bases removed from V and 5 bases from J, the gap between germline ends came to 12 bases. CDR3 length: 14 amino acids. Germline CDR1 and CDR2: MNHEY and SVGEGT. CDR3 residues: CASSFGWEDQPQHF. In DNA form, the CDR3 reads TGTGCCAGCAGTTTCGGGTGGGAGGATCAGCCCCAGCATTTT.

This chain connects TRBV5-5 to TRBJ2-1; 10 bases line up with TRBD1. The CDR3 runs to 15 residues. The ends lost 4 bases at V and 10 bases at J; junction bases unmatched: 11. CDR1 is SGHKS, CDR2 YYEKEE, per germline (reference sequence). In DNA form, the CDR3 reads TGTGCCAGCAGCCAAGGGGACAGGGGTTTTCAGGAGCAGTTCTTC. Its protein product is CASSQGDRGFQEQFF.

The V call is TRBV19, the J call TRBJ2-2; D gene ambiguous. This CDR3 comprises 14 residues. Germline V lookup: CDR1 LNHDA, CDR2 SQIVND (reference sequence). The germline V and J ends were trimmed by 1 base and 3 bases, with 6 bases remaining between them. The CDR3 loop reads CASSIALYTGELFF. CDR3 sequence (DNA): TGTGCCAGTAGTATAGCTCTATACACCGGGGAGCTGTTTTTT.

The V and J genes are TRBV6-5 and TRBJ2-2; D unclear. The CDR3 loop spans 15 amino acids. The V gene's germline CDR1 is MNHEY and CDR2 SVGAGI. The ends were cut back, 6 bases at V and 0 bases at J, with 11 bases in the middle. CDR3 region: CASSPGYANTGELFF. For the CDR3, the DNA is TGTGCCAGCAGCCCAGGTTACGCGAACACCGGGGAGCTGTTTTTT.

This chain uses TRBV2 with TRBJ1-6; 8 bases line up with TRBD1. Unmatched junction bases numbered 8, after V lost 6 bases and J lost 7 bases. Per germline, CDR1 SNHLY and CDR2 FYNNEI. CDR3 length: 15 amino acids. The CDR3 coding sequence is TGTGCCAGCAGACCAGGGGGCGCGCCCAATTCACCCCTCCACTTT. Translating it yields CASRPGGAPNSPLHF.

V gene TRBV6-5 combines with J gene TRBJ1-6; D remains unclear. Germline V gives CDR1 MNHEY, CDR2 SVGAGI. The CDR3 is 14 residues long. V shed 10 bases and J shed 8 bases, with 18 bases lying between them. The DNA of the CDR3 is TGTGCCACCGAGGGTATCAAGAGAGATTCACCCCTCCACTTT. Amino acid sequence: CATEGIKRDSPLHF.

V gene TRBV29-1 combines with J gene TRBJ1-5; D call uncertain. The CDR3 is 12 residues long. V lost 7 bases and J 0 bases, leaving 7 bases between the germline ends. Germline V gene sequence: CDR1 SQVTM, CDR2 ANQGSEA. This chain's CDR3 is CSAGYSNQPQHF. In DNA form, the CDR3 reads TGCAGCGCCGGTTATAGCAATCAGCCCCAGCATTTT.

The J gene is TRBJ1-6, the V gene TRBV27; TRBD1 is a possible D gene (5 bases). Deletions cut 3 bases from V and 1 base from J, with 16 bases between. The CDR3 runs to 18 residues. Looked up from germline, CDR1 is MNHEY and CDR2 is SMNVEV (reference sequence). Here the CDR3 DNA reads TGTGCCAGCAGTTTTAATTCGGGGGGTAGATCCTATAATTCACCCCTCCACTTT. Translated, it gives CASSFNSGGRSYNSPLHF.

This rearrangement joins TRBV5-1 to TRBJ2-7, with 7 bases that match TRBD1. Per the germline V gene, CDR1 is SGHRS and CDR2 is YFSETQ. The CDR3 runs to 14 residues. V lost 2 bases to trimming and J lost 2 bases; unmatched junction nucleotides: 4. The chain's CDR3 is CASSLSQGTYEQYF. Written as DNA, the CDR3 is TGCGCCAGCAGCTTATCACAGGGGACCTACGAGCAGTACTTC.

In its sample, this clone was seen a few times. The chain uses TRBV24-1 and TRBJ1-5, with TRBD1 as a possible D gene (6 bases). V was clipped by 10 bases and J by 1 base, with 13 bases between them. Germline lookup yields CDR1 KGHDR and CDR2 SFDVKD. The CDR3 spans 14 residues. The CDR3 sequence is CATSSDRSNQPQHF. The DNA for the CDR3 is TGTGCCACTTCGTCCGACAGGAGCAATCAGCCCCAGCATTTT.

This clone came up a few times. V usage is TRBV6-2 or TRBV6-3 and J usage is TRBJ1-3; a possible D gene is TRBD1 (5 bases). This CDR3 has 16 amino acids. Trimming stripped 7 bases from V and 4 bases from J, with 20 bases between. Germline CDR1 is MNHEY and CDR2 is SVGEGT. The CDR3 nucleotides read TGTGCCAGCACCCCCAAGTGGGGGGGAAGAGGAAACACCATATATTTT. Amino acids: CASTPKWGGRGNTIYF.

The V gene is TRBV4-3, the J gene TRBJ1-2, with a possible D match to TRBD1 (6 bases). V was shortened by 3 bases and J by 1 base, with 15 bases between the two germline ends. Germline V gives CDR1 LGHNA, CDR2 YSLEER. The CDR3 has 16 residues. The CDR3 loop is CASSQVLDSINYGYTF. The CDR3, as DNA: TGCGCCAGCAGCCAGGTCCTGGACAGCATTAACTATGGCTACACCTTC.

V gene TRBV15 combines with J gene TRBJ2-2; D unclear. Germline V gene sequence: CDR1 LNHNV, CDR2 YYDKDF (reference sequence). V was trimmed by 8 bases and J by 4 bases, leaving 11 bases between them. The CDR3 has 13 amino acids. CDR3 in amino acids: CATAAPGTGELFF. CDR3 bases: TGTGCCACCGCAGCCCCGGGCACCGGGGAGCTGTTTTTT.

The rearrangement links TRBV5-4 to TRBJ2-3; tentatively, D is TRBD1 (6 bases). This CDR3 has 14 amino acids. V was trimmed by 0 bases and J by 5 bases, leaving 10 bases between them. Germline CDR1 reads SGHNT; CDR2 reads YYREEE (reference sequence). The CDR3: CASSLDRVGDTQYF. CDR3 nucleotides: TGTGCCAGCAGCTTGGACAGGGTCGGAGATACGCAGTATTTT.

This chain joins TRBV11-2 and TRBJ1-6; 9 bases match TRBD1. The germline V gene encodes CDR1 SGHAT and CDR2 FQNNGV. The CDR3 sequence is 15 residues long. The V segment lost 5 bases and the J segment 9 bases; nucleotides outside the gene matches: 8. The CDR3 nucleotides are TGTGCCAGCAGCACTTCCCGGGACAGGGTTTCACCCCTCCACTTT. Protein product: CASSTSRDRVSPLHF.

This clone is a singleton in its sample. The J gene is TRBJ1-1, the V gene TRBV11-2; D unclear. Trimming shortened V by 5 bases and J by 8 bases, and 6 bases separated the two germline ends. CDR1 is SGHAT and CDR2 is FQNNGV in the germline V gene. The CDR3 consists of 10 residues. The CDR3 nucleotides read TGTGCCAGCAGCCTTATGGAAGCTTTCTTT. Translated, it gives CASSLMEAFF.

The CDR3 sequence is CASSRFSGGNRANTQYF. Here the CDR3 DNA reads TGTGCCAGCAGCCGTTTTTCCGGGGGAAACCGTGCAAATACGCAGTATTTT. V usage is TRBV11-2 and J usage is TRBJ2-3; maybe TRBD2 (6 bases). The germline CDR1 and CDR2 sequences are SGHAT and FQNNGV. Trimming shortened V by 5 bases and J by 7 bases, and 25 bases separated the two germline ends. The CDR3 extends over 17 amino acids.

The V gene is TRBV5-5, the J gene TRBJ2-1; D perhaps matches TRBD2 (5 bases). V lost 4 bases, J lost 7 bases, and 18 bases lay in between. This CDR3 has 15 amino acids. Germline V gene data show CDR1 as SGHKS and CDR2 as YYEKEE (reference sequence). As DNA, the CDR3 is TGTGCCAGCAGCCCGGATCCAACATCGGGAAATGAGCAGTTCTTC. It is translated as CASSPDPTSGNEQFF.